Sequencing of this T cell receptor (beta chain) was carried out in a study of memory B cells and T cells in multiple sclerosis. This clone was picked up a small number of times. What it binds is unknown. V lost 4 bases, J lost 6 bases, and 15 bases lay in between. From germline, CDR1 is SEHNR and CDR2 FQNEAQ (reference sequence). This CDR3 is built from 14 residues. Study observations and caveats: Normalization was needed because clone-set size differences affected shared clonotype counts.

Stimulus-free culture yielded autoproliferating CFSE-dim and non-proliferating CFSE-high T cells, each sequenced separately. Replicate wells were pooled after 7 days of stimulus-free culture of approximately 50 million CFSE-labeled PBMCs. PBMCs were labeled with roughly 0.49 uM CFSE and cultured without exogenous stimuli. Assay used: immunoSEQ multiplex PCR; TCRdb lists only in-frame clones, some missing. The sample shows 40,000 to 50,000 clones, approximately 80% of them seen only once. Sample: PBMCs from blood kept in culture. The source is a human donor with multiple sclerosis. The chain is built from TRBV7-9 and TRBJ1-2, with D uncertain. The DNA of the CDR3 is TGTGCCAGCAGCTCCCCGTTTGAAGTCCATGGCTACACCTTC. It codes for CASSSPFEVHGYTF.